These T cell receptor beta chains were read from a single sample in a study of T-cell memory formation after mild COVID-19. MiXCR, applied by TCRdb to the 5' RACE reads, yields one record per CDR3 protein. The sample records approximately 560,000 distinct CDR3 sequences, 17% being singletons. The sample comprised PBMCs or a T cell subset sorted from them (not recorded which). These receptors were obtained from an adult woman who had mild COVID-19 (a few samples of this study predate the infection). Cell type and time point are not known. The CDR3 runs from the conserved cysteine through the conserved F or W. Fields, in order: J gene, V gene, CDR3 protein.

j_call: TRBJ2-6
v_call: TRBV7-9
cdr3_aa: CASSATVYGANVLTF

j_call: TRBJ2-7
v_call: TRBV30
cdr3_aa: CAWTGTGAGEQYF

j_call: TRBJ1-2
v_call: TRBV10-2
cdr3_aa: CASSERGHPGYTF

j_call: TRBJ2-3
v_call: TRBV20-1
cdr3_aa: CSARPRGGRPEDTQYF

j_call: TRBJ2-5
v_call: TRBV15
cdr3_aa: CATRKDRETQYF

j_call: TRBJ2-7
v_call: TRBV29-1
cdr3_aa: CSVEERDTSYEQYF

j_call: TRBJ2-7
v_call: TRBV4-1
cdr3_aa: CASSLELAGGSYEQYF

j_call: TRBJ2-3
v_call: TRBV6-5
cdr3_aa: CASSQSDTQYF

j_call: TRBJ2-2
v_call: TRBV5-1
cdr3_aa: CASSGGQGAGELFF

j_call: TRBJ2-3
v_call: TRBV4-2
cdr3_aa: CASSPWEASGSSADTQYF

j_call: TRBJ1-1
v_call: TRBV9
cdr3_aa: CASSPSGQGNTEAFF

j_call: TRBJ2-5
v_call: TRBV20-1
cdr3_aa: CSARAWGTGRWETQYF

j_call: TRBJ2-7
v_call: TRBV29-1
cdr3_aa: CSVLDIHEQYF

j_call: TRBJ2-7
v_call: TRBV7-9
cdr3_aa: CASSLTPPDRGYEQYF

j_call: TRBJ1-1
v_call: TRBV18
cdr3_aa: CASSPREGLEYTEAFF

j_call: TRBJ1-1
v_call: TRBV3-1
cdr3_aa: CASSLGAGSVFF

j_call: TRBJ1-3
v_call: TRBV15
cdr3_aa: CATSRVGVGPASGNTIYF

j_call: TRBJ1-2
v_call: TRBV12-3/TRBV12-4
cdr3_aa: CASSLSNEGIGGYTF

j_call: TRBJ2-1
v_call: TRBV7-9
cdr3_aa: CASSPPAVRGSNEQFF

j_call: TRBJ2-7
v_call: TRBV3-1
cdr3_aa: CASSQYLTPYEQYF

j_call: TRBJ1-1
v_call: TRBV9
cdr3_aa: CASSGHLNTEAFF

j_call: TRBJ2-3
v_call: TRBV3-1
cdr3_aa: CASSHRGLAGGTPPDTQYF

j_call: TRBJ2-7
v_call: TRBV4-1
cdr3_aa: CASSQDQGGGSYEQYF

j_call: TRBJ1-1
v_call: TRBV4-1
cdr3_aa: CASSQEGGGNTEAFF

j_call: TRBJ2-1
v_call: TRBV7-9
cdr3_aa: CASSLEGLQNNEQFF

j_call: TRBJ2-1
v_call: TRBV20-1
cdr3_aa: CSASQLAGRNNEQFF

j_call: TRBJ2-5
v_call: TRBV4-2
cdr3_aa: CASSQVKQPQETQYF

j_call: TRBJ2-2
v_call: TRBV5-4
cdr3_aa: CASSPLDSNTGELFF

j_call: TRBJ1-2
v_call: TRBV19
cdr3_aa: CASKGGTTGPYGYTF

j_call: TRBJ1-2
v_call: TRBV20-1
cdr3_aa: CSASSEDSYGYTF

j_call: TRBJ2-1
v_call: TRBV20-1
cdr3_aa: CSAMGLAPNEQFF

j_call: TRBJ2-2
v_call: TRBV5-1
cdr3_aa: CASSSTGNTGELFF

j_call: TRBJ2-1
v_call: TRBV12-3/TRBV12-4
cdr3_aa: CASTRSGGGHEQFF

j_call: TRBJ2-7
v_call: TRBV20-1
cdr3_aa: CSTTSGQVIEQYF

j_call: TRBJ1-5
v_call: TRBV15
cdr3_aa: CATSGTGTGGNQPQHF

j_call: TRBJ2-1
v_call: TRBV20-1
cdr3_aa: CSAPVAGLNEQFF

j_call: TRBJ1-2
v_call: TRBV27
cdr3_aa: CASSLEGHYGYTF

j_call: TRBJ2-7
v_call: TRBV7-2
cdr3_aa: CASSEPGQSFYEQYF

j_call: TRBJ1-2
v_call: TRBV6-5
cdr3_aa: CASSPGRTNYGYTF

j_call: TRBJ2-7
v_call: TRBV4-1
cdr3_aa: CASSRDPQGYEQYF

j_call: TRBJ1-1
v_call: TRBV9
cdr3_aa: CASSVERNTEAFF

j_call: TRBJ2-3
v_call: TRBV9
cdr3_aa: CASSATQTSTDTQYF

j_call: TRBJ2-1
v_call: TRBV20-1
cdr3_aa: CSARGLAGNNNEQFF

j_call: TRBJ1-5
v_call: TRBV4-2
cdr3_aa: CASGRDNREDQPQHF

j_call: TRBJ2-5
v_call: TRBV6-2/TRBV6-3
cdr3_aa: CASSQTTFETQYF

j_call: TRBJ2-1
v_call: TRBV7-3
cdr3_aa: CASSLAGGLDEQFF

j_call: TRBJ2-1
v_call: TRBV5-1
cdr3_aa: CASSMDRGWNNEQFF

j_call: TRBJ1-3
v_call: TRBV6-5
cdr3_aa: CASSYSTGWGNTIYF

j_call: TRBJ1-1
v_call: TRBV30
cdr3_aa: CAWSGGLHNTEAFF

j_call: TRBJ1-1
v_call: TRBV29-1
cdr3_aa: CSPGGYTEAFF

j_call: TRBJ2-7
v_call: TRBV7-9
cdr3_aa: CASSLVLSEQYF

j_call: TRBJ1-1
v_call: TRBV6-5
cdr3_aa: CASSRLGGNTEAFF

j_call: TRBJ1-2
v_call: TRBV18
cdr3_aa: CASSETGGRSYGYTF

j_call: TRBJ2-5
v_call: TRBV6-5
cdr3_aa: CASSWTVQETQYF